Described below is a single T cell receptor beta chain sequence and its context. Its specificity is unknown. The data stem from a study of cytomegalovirus exposure and HLA in healthy donors. The wider study: Early on, a data release was issued that held roughly 84 million unique TCRs from HLA-typed donors. Within the Caucasian-associated ancestry cluster were around four fifths of the roughly 400 genotyped donors.

Broader study findings: In a later analysis, V- and J-gene trimming of beta chains associated with a DCLRE1C missense variant, replicated independently.

The CDR3 is 15 amino acids. The trim removed 1 base at V and 0 bases at J, leaving 3 bases unmatched. From germline, CDR1 is SEHNR and CDR2 FQNEAQ (reference sequence). PCR primers comprised 60 Vbeta and 13 Jbeta primers. Profiled with immunoSEQ multiplex PCR; TCRdb holds only in-frame clones, not every one. The repertoire shows 150,000 to 200,000 clones; the top ten hold 2% to 2.5%. The material sequenced was PBMCs. The receptor was derived from a man in his thirties or forties in good health and CMV-seronegative. The V gene is TRBV7-9, the J gene TRBJ2-7; 7 nucleotides agree with TRBD2. The CDR3 reads CASSLGAGASYEQYF. In DNA, the CDR3 is TGTGCCAGCAGCTTAGGGGCGGGAGCCTCCTACGAGCAGTACTTC. Together with reference TRBV7-9 and TRBJ2-7, the CDR3 gives the full variable domain: DTGVSQNPRHKITKRGQNVTFRCDPISEHNRLYWYRQTLGQGPEFLTYFQNEAQLEKSRLLSDRFSAERPKGSFSTLEIQRTEQGDSAMYLCASSLGAGASYEQYFGPGTRLTVT.